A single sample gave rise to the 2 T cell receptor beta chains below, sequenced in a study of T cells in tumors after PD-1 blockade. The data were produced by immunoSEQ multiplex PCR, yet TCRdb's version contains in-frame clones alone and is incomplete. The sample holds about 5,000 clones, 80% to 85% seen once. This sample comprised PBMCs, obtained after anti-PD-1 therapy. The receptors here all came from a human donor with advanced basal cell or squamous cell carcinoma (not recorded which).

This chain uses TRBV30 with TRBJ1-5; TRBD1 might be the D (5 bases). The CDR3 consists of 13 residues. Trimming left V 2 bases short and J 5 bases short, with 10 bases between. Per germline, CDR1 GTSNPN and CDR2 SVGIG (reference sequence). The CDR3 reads CAWSLGGDQPQHF. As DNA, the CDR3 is TGTGCCTGGAGTTTGGGGGGTGATCAGCCCCAGCATTTT.

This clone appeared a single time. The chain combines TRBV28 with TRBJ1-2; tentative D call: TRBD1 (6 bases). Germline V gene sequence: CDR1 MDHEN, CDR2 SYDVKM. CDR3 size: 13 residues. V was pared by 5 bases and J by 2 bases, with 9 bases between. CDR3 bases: TGTGCCAGCAGTCCCACAGGGAACTATGGCTACACCTTC. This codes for CASSPTGNYGYTF.